These 10 T cell receptor beta chains share one sample of origin, sequenced in a study of neurological immune-mediated disorders. The time point is: technical triplicate 3. One entry per CDR3 protein results from TCRdb running MiXCR on the 5' RACE reads. The sample holds about 44,000 distinct CDR3 sequences, 20% to 25% seen once. Sequences were obtained from PBMCs. The receptors stem from a man in his 60s with HTLV-1-associated myelopathy (HAM/TSP).

At least ten counts were recorded for this clonotype. The genes are TRBV2 and TRBJ2-1; D possibly corresponds to TRBD1 (5 bases). Per the germline V gene, CDR1 is SNHLY and CDR2 is FYNNEI. The germline V and J ends were trimmed by 1 base and 0 bases, with 25 bases remaining between them. This CDR3 is 21 amino acids long. The CDR3 sequence is CASSEGVHTSKQERSYNEQFF. The DNA of the CDR3 is TGTGCCAGCAGTGAAGGGGTCCACACCTCCAAACAGGAACGCTCCTACAATGAGCAGTTCTTC. Variable domain in full (rest from reference TRBV2 and TRBJ2-1): EPEVTQTPSHQVTQMGQEVILRCVPISNHLYFYWYRQILGQKVEFLVSFYNNEISEKSEIFDDQFSVERPDGSNFTLKIRSTKLEDSAMYFCASSEGVHTSKQERSYNEQFFGPGTRLTVL.

Many counts were recorded for this clonotype. This chain joins TRBV5-1 and TRBJ2-3; D may be TRBD1 (6 bases). The germline V gene has CDR1 SGHRS and CDR2 YFSETQ. V lost 4 bases and J 7 bases, leaving 16 bases between the germline ends. This CDR3 is 14 amino acids long. The CDR3 loop reads CASSDLGQGNTQYF. The CDR3 DNA reads TGCGCCAGCAGCGACCTCGGGCAGGGGAATACGCAGTATTTT. The whole variable domain, filled in from reference TRBV5-1 and TRBJ2-3, reads KAGVTQTPRYLIKTRGQQVTLSCSPISGHRSVSWYQQTPGQGLQFLFEYFSETQRNKGNFPGRFSGRQFSNSRSEMNVSTLELGDSALYLCASSDLGQGNTQYFGPGTRLTVL.

V and J are TRBV5-1 and TRBJ2-7; D uncertain. CDR3 length: 13 amino acids. Trimming removed 5 bases from V and 0 bases from J, with 9 bases in between. Germline V gene data show CDR1 as SGHRS and CDR2 as YFSETQ. The CDR3, as DNA: TGCGCCAGCAGGGGAACAGTCTCCTACGAGCAGTACTTC. This codes for CASRGTVSYEQYF.

By proportion, this clonotype is medium-sized. The chain combines TRBV7-2 with TRBJ1-2; D ambiguous. The CDR3 extends over 14 amino acids. Trimming cost V 0 bases and J 7 bases, with 12 bases left between them. Germline CDR1 reads SGHTA; CDR2 reads FQGNSA. CDR3: CASSLASKVAGYTF. DNA of the CDR3: TGTGCCAGCAGCTTAGCTTCGAAGGTTGCTGGCTACACCTTC.

This clonotype appeared many times. The chain recombines TRBV12-3 or TRBV12-4 with TRBJ1-6; D is possibly TRBD1 (5 bases). The CDR3 is 14 residues long. V was clipped by 7 bases and J by 10 bases, with 17 bases between them. As DNA, the CDR3 is TGTGCCAGCACCACAGGCTCCGGGGTATCACCCCTCCACTTT. Translation: CASTTGSGVSPLHF.

This clonotype showed up many times. V usage is TRBV7-9 and J usage is TRBJ2-5; no firm D call. Trimming stripped 5 bases from V and 7 bases from J, with 23 bases between. This CDR3 has 16 residues. Per germline, CDR1 SEHNR and CDR2 FQNEAQ (reference sequence). The CDR3 sequence is CASSGRADTGPRTQYF. CDR3 in DNA: TGTGCCAGCAGCGGAAGGGCTGATACCGGACCACGGACCCAGTACTTC.

This clonotype was observed many times. This chain links TRBV18 with TRBJ2-5; 9 bases agree with TRBD2. The CDR3 totals 16 residues. After removal of 2 bases from V and 5 bases from J, the junction contained 9 bases not matched to a gene. Germline values: CDR1 KGHSH, CDR2 LQKENI. The CDR3 DNA follows: TGTGCCAGCTCACCAGCCAGGGCTAGCGGGACGGAGACCCAGTACTTC. It is translated as CASSPARASGTETQYF.

This clonotype has at least ten counts. The chain is built from TRBV5-1 and TRBJ1-5, with D unclear. Germline CDR1 SGHRS, CDR2 YFSETQ. V gave up 5 bases and J gave up 2 bases, with 11 bases separating them. The CDR3 length is 14 residues. The CDR3 loop is CASRRREGNQPQHF. CDR3 nucleotide sequence: TGCGCCAGCAGACGGAGGGAAGGCAATCAGCCCCAGCATTTT.

Notes on this clonotype: A read error is possible here, since a much larger clone lies one base away. The chain joins TRBV7-9 to TRBJ2-3; a possible D gene is TRBD1 (6 bases). Germline assignment: CDR1 SEHNR and CDR2 FQNEAQ (reference sequence). The CDR3 is 14 amino acids. The CDR3: CSSSPSGVADTQYF. CDR3 DNA: TGTTCCAGCAGCCCTTCAGGGGTCGCGGATACGCAGTATTTT. Full variable domain (outside the CDR3, taken from reference TRBV7-9 and TRBJ2-3): DTGVSQNPRHKITKRGQNVTFRCDPISEHNRLYWYRQTLGQGPEFLTYFQNEAQLEKSRLLSDRFSAERPKGSFSTLEIQRTEQGDSAMYLCSSSPSGVADTQYFGPGTRLTVL.

Note on this clonotype: One end of the junction fails to match germline, which may point to a read error. The V call is TRBV18, the J call TRBJ2-7; D remains unclear. Germline CDR1 is KGHSH and CDR2 is LQKENI. The CDR3 spans 14 residues. This CDR3 is CAISPPRSSYEQYF. The CDR3 coding sequence is TGTGCCATCTCACCACCCAGAAGCTCCTACGAGCAGTACTTC.